This record covers a single T cell receptor beta chain. Its cognate antigen is unknown. The length of the CDR3 is 13 residues. Germline V gene lookup returns CDR1 SGDLS and CDR2 YYNGEE. Trimming removed 0 bases from V and 5 bases from J, with 9 bases in between. The sample originates from a study of cytomegalovirus exposure and HLA in healthy donors. Points from the study as a whole: TCR beta sequences numbering around 15,000 were associated with HLA alleles at 0.05 false discovery rate in a later analysis. HLA-A and HLA-B allele assignments for most subjects were reportedly predicted accurately using TCR beta sequences. Clonal expansion was found to be greater in HLA-associated TCR beta chains than in equally common others in a later analysis.

Primers: 60 Vbeta forward and 13 Jbeta reverse. Repertoires were generated with immunoSEQ multiplex PCR, while TCRdb's copy carries only in-frame clones and drops some. The sample consists of roughly 230,000 clones, around 78% of them appearing once. The receptor's source is a boy aged 10-17 years in good health and CMV-seronegative. The rearrangement joins TRBV9 to TRBJ2-7; possible D gene TRBD1, 5 bases. What was sequenced was PBMCs. The CDR3 here is CASSVGPRDEQYF. The CDR3 nucleotides read TGTGCCAGCAGCGTAGGCCCCAGGGACGAGCAGTACTTC.